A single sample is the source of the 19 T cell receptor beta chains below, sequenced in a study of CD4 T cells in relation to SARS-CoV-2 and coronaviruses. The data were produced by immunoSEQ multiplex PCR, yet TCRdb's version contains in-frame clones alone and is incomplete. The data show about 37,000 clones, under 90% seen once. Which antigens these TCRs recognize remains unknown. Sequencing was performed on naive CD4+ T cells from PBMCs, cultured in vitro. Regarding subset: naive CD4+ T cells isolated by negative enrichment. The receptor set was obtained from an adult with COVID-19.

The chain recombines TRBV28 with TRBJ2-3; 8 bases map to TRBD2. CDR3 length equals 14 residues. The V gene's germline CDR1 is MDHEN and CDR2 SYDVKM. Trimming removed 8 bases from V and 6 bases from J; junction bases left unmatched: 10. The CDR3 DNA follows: TGTGCCAGCCAGCGGGAGAGTATTGTTGATACGCAGTATTTT. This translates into CASQRESIVDTQYF.

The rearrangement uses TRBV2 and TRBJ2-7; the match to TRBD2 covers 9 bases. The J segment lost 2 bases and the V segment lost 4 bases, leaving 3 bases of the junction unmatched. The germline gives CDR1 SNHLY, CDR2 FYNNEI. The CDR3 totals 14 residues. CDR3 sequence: CASSGASGAYEQYF. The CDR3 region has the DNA TGTGCCAGCAGTGGTGCTAGCGGGGCCTACGAGCAGTACTTC.

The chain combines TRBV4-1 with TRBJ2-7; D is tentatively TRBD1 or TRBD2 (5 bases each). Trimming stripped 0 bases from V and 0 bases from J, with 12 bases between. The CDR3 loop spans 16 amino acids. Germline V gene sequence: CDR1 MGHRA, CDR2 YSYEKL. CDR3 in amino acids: CASSQDGAGSSYEQYF. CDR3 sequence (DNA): TGCGCCAGCAGCCAAGACGGGGCAGGGAGCTCCTACGAGCAGTACTTC.

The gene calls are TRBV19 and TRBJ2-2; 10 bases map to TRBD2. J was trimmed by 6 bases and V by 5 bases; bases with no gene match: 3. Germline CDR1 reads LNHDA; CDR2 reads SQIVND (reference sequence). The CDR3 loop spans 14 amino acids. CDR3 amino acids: CASSLLAGAGELFF. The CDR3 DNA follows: TGTGCCAGTAGTCTGCTAGCGGGAGCCGGGGAGCTGTTTTTT.

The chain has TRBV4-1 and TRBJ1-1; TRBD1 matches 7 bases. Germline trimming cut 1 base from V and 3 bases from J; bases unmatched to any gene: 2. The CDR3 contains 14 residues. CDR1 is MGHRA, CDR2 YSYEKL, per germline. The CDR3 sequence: CASSQGRGHTEAFF. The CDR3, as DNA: TGCGCCAGCAGCCAAGGGAGGGGGCACACTGAAGCTTTCTTT.

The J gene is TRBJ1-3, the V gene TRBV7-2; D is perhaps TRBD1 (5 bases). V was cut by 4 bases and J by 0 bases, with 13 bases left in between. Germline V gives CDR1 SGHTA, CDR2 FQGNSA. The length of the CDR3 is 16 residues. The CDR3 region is CASSSGESSSGNTIYF. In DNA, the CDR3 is TGTGCCAGCAGCTCGGGGGAGTCGAGCTCTGGAAACACCATATATTTT.

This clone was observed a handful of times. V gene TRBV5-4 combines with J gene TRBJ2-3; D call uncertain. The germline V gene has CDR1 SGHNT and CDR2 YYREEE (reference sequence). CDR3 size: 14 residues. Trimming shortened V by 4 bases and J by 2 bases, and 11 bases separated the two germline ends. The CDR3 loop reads CASSRPGNTDTQYF. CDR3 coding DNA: TGTGCCAGCAGCCGCCCGGGCAACACAGATACGCAGTATTTT.

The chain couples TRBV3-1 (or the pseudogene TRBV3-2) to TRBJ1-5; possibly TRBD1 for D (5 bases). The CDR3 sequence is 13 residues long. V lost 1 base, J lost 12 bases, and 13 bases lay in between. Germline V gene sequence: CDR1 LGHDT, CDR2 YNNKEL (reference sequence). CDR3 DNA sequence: TGTGCCAGCAGCCAAGTGGGGGAGAAGGGCCAGCATTTT. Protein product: CASSQVGEKGQHF.

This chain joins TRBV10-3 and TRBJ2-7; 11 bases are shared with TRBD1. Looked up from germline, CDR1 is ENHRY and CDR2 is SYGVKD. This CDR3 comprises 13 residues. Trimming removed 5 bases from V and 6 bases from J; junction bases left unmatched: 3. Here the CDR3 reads CAISSGTGGEQYF. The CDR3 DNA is TGTGCCATCAGTTCCGGGACAGGGGGCGAGCAGTACTTC.

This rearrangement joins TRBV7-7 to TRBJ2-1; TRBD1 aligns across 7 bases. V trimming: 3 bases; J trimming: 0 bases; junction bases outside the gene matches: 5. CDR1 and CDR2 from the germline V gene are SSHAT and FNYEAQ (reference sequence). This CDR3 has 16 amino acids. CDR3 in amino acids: CASSLGRDSSYNEQFF. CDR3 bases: TGTGCCAGCAGCTTGGGCCGGGACAGCTCCTACAATGAGCAGTTCTTC.

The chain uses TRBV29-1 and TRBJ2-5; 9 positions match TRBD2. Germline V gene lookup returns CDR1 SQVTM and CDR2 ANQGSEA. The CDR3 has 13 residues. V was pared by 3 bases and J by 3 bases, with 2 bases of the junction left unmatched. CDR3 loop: CSVDLAGKETQYF. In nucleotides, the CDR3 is TGCAGCGTTGACCTAGCGGGAAAAGAGACCCAGTACTTC.

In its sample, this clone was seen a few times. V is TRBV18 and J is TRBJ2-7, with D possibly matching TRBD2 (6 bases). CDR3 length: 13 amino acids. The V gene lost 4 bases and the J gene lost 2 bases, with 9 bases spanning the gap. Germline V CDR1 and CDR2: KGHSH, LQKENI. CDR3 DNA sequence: TGTGCCAGCTCACGGGACTCCACCTACGAGCAGTACTTC. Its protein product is CASSRDSTYEQYF.

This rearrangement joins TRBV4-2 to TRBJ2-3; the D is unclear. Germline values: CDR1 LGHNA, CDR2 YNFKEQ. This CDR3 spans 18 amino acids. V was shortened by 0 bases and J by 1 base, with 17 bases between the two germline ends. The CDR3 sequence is CASSQDVPIEPRTDTQYF. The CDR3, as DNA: TGTGCCAGCAGCCAAGATGTACCTATCGAGCCACGCACAGATACGCAGTATTTT.

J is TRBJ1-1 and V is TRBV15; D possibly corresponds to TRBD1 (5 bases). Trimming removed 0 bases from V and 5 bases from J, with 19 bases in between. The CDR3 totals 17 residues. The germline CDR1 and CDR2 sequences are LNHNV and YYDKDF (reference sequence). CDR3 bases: TGTGCCACCAGCAGAGATCGTGCCCGGGGGAGAGGGACTGAAGCTTTCTTT. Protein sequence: CATSRDRARGRGTEAFF.

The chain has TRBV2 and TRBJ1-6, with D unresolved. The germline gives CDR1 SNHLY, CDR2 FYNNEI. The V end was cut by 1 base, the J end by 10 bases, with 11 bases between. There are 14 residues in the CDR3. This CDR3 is CASSEDALSSPLHF. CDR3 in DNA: TGTGCCAGCAGTGAAGACGCTCTCAGCTCACCCCTCCACTTT.

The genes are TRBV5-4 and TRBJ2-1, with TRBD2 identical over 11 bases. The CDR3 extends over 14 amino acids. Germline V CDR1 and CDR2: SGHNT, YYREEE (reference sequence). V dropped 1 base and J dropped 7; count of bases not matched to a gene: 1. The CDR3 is CASSLTSGRNEQFF. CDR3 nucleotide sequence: TGTGCCAGCAGCTTGACTAGCGGGAGAAATGAGCAGTTCTTC. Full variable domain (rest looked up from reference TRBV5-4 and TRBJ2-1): ETGVTQSPTHLIKTRGQQVTLRCSSQSGHNTVSWYQQALGQGPQFIFQYYREEENGRGNFPPRFSGLQFPNYSSELNVNALELDDSALYLCASSLTSGRNEQFFGPGTRLTVL.

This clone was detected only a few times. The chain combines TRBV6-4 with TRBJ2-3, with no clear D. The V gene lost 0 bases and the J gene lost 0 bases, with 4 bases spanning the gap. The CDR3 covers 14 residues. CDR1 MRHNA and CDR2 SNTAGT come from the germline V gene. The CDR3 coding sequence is TGTGCCAGCAGTGACTCGGACAGCACAGATACGCAGTATTTT. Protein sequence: CASSDSDSTDTQYF.

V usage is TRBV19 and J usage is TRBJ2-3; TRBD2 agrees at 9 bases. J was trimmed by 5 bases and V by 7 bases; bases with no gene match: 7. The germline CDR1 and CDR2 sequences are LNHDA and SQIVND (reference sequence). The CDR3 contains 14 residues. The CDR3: CASTGGRAVDTQYF. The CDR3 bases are TGTGCCAGTACCGGCGGGAGGGCCGTAGATACGCAGTATTTT.

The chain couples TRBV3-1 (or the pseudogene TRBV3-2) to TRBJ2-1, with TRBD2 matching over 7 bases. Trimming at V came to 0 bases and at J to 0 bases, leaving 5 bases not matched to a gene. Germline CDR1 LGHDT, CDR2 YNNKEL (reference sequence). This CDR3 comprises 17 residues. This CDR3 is CASSQEASGGSYNEQFF. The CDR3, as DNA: TGTGCCAGCAGCCAAGAGGCTAGCGGAGGCTCCTACAATGAGCAGTTCTTC.